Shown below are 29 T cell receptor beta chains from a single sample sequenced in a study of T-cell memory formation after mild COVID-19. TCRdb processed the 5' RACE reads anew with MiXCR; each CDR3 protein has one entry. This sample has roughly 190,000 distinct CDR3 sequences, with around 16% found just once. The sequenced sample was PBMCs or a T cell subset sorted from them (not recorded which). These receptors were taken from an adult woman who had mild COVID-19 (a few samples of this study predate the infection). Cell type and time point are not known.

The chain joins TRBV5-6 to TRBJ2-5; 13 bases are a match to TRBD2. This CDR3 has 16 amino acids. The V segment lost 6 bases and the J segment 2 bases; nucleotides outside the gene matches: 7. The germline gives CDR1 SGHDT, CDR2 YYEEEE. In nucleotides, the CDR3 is TGTGCCAGCACCGGACTAGCGGGGGACAAACAAGAGACCCAGTACTTC. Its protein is CASTGLAGDKQETQYF.

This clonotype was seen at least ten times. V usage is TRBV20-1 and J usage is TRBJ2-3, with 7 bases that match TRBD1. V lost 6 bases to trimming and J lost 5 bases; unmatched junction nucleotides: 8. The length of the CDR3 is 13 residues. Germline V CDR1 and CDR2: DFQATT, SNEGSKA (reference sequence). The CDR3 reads CSAQGGKRDTQYF. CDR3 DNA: TGCAGTGCCCAAGGGGGCAAGCGAGATACGCAGTATTTT.

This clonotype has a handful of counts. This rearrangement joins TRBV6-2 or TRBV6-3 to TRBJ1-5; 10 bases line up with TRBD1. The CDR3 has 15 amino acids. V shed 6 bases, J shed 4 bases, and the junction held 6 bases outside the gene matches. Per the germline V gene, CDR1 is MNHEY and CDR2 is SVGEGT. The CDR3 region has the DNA TGTGCCAGCAGGCCTCCGGGACAGGGGAATCAGCCCCAGCATTTT. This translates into CASRPPGQGNQPQHF.

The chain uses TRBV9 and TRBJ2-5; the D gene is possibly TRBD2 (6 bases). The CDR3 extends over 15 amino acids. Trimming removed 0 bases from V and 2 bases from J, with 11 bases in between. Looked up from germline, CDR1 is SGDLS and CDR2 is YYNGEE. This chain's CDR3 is CASSVGVAAQETQYF. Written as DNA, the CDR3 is TGTGCCAGCAGCGTAGGCGTAGCGGCGCAAGAGACCCAGTACTTC.

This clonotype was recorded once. The CDR3 DNA follows: TGTGCCACCAGTGATTTCAGGACTAGCGGGAGGAAGCAGTACTTC. This translates into CATSDFRTSGRKQYF. The chain couples TRBV24-1 to TRBJ2-7; 14 bases map to TRBD2. The CDR3 is 15 residues long. Germline CDR1 is KGHDR and CDR2 is SFDVKD. Unmatched junction bases numbered 3, after V lost 1 base and J lost 8 bases.

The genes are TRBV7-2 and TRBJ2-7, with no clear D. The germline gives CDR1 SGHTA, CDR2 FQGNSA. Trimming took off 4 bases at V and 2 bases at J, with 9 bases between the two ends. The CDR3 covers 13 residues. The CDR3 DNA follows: TGTGCCAGCAGCTCGGACGGACCCTACGAGCAGTACTTC. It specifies CASSSDGPYEQYF.

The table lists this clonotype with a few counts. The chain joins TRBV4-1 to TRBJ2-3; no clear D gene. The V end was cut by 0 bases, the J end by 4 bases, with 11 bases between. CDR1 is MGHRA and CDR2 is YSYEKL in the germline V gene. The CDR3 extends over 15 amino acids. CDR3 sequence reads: CASSQESYPPDTQYF. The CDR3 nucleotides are TGCGCCAGCAGCCAAGAGTCCTATCCCCCAGATACGCAGTATTTT.

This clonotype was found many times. Here the CDR3 reads CSARVLGGLSSYNEQFF. DNA for the CDR3: TGCAGTGCTAGAGTTCTCGGAGGCCTGAGCTCCTACAATGAGCAGTTCTTC. The gene calls are TRBV20-1 and TRBJ2-1, with D possibly TRBD2 on 5 matching bases. Deletions cut 1 base from V and 0 bases from J, with 16 bases between. CDR1 and CDR2 from the germline V gene are DFQATT and SNEGSKA (reference sequence). The CDR3 has 17 residues.

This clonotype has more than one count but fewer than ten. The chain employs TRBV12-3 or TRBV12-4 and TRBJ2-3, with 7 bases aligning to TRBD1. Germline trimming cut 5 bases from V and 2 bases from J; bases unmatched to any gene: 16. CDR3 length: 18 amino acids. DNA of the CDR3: TGTGCCAGCAGTCCTGACAGGGACGGGCAGCCCGCCACAGATACGCAGTATTTT. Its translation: CASSPDRDGQPATDTQYF.

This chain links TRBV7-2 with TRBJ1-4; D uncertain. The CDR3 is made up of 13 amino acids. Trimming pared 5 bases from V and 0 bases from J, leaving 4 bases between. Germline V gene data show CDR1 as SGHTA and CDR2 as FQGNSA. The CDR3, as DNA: TGTGCCAGCAGCCCGGCAACTAATGAAAAACTGTTTTTT. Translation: CASSPATNEKLFF.

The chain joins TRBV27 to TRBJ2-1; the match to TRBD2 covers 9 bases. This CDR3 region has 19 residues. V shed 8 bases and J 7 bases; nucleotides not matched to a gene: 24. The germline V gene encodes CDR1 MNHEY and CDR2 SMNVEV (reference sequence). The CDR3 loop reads CASSSFRGWLAGSENEQFF. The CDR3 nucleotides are TGTGCCAGCTCTTCCTTCAGGGGGTGGCTAGCGGGGTCTGAGAATGAGCAGTTCTTC.

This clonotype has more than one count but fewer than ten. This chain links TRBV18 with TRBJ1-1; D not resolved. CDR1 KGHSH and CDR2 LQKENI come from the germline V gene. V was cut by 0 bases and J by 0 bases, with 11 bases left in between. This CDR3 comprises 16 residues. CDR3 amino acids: CASSPPLRAMNTEAFF. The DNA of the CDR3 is TGTGCCAGCTCACCACCGTTGCGGGCCATGAACACTGAAGCTTTCTTT.

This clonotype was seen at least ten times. The CDR3 DNA reads as TGTGCCAGCAGCTCCCGGCACGGCGGGATCGGGGAGCTGTTTTTT. It yields the protein CASSSRHGGIGELFF. This chain connects TRBV4-2 to TRBJ2-2; maybe TRBD2 (6 bases). V was pared by 5 bases and J by 7 bases, with 17 bases between. This CDR3 comprises 15 residues. Germline CDR1 and CDR2: LGHNA and YNFKEQ.

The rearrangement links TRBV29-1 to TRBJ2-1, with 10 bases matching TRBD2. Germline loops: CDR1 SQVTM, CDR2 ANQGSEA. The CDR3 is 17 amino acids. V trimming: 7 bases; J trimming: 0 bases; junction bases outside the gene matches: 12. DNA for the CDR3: TGCAGCGCCGTGGGAGCGGGGGGGCAAAGCTCCTACAATGAGCAGTTCTTC. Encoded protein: CSAVGAGGQSSYNEQFF.

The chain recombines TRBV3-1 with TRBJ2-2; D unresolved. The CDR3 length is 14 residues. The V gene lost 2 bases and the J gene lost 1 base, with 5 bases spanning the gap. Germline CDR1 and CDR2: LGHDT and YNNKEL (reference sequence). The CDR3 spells CASSQLGNTGELFF. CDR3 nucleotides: TGTGCCAGCAGCCAACTGGGGAACACCGGGGAGCTGTTTTTT. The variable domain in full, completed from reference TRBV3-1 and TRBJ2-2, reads DTAVSQTPKYLVTQMGNDKSIKCEQNLGHDTMYWYKQDSKKFLKIMFSYNNKELIINETVPNRFSPKSPDKAHLNLHINSLELGDSAVYFCASSQLGNTGELFFGEGSRLTVL.

Here the CDR3 reads CASSENGGVYNEQFF. CDR3 nucleotide sequence: TGTGCCAGCAGTGAAAACGGGGGGGTCTACAATGAGCAGTTCTTC. V and J are TRBV6-4 and TRBJ2-1; 8 nucleotides line up with TRBD2. Per the germline V gene, CDR1 is MRHNA and CDR2 is SNTAGT. This CDR3 has 15 residues. V was clipped by 3 bases and J by 3 bases; unmatched bases: 4.

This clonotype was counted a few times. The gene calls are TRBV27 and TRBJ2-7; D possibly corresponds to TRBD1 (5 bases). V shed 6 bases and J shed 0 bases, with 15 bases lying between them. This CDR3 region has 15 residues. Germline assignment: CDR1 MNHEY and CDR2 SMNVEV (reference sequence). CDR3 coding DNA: TGTGCCAGCAGCCTCACCGTAGGGGACTCCTACGAGCAGTACTTC. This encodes CASSLTVGDSYEQYF.

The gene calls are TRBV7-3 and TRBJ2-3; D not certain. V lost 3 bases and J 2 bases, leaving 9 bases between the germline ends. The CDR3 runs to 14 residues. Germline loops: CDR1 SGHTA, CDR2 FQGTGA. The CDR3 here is CASSFTTLTDTQYF. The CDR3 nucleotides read TGTGCCAGCAGCTTCACAACCCTCACAGATACGCAGTATTTT.

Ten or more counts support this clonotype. CDR3 sequence: CASSQSFQDEQFF. For the CDR3, the DNA is TGCGCCAGCAGCCAATCCTTCCAAGATGAGCAGTTCTTC. The chain combines TRBV4-1 with TRBJ2-1; D not certain. Between the trimmed V and J ends, which lost 2 bases and 8 bases, there was a span of 10 bases. Per germline, CDR1 MGHRA and CDR2 YSYEKL. There are 13 residues in the CDR3.

The CDR3 spells CASSQAIMGSEAFF. CDR3 coding DNA: TGTGCCAGCAGCCAAGCGATCATGGGCAGTGAAGCTTTCTTT. The gene calls are TRBV3-1 and TRBJ1-1; D is uncertain. From germline, CDR1 is LGHDT and CDR2 YNNKEL (reference sequence). Deletions cut 1 base from V and 7 bases from J, with 13 bases between. This CDR3 region has 14 residues.

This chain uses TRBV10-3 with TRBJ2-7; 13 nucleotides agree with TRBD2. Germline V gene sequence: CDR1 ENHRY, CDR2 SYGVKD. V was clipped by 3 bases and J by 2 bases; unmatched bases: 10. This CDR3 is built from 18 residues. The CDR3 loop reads CAISDQLAGGPKPYEQYF. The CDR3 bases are TGTGCCATCAGTGATCAACTAGCGGGAGGGCCTAAACCCTACGAGCAGTACTTC.

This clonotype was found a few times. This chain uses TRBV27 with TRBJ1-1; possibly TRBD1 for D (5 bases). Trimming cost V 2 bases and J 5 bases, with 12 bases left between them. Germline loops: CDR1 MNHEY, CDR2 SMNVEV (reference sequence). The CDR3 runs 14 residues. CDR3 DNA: TGTGCCAGCAGTTTAAGGGGCGCACGAACTGAAGCTTTCTTT. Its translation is CASSLRGARTEAFF.

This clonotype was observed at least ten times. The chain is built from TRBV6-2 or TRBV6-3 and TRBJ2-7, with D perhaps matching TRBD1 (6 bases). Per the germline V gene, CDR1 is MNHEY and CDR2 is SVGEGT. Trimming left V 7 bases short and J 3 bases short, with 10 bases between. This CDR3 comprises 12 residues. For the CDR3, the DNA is TGTGCCAGCAAGGGGGAGAACTACGAGCAGTACTTC. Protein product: CASKGENYEQYF.

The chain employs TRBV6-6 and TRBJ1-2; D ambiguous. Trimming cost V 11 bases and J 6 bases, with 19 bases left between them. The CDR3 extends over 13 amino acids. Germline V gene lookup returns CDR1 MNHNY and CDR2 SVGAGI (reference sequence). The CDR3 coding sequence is TGTGCCGGATCATGGACCCAGCGCAATGGCTACACCTTC. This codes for CAGSWTQRNGYTF.

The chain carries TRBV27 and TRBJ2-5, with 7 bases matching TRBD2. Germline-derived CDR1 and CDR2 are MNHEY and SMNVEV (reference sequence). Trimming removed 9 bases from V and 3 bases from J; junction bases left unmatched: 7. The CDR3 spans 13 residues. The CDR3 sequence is CASGKRGEETQYF. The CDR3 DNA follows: TGTGCCAGTGGTAAGCGGGGAGAAGAGACCCAGTACTTC.

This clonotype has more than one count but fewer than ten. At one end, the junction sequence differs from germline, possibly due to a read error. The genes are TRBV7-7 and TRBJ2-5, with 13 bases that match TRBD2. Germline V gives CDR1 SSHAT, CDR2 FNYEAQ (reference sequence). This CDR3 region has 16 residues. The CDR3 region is CASSSGTSGTTMTQYF. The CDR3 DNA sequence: TGTGCTAGCAGCTCGGGGACTAGCGGGACTACAATGACCCAGTACTTC.

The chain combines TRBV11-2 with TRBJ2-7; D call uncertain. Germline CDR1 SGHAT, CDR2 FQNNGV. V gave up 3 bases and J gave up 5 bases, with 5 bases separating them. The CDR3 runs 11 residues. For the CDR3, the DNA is TGTGCCAGCAGCTTTCTACACGAGCAGTACTTC. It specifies CASSFLHEQYF.

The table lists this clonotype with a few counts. The DNA for the CDR3 is TGCGCCAGCAGGTCGGGTTTCTCTGGAAACACCATATATTTT. Residues: CASRSGFSGNTIYF. V and J are TRBV5-1 and TRBJ1-3; D remains unclear. Trimming stripped 5 bases from V and 0 bases from J, with 9 bases between. Germline CDR1 and CDR2: SGHRS and YFSETQ. The CDR3 loop spans 14 amino acids. Full variable domain (rest looked up from reference TRBV5-1 and TRBJ1-3): KAGVTQTPRYLIKTRGQQVTLSCSPISGHRSVSWYQQTPGQGLQFLFEYFSETQRNKGNFPGRFSGRQFSNSRSEMNVSTLELGDSALYLCASRSGFSGNTIYFGEGSWLTVV.

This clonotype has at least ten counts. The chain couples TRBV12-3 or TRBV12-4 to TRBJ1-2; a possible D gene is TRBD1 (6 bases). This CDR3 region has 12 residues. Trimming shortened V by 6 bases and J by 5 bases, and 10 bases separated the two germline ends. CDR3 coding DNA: TGTGCCAGCAGCTCCACAGGGTATGGCTACACCTTC. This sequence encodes CASSSTGYGYTF.